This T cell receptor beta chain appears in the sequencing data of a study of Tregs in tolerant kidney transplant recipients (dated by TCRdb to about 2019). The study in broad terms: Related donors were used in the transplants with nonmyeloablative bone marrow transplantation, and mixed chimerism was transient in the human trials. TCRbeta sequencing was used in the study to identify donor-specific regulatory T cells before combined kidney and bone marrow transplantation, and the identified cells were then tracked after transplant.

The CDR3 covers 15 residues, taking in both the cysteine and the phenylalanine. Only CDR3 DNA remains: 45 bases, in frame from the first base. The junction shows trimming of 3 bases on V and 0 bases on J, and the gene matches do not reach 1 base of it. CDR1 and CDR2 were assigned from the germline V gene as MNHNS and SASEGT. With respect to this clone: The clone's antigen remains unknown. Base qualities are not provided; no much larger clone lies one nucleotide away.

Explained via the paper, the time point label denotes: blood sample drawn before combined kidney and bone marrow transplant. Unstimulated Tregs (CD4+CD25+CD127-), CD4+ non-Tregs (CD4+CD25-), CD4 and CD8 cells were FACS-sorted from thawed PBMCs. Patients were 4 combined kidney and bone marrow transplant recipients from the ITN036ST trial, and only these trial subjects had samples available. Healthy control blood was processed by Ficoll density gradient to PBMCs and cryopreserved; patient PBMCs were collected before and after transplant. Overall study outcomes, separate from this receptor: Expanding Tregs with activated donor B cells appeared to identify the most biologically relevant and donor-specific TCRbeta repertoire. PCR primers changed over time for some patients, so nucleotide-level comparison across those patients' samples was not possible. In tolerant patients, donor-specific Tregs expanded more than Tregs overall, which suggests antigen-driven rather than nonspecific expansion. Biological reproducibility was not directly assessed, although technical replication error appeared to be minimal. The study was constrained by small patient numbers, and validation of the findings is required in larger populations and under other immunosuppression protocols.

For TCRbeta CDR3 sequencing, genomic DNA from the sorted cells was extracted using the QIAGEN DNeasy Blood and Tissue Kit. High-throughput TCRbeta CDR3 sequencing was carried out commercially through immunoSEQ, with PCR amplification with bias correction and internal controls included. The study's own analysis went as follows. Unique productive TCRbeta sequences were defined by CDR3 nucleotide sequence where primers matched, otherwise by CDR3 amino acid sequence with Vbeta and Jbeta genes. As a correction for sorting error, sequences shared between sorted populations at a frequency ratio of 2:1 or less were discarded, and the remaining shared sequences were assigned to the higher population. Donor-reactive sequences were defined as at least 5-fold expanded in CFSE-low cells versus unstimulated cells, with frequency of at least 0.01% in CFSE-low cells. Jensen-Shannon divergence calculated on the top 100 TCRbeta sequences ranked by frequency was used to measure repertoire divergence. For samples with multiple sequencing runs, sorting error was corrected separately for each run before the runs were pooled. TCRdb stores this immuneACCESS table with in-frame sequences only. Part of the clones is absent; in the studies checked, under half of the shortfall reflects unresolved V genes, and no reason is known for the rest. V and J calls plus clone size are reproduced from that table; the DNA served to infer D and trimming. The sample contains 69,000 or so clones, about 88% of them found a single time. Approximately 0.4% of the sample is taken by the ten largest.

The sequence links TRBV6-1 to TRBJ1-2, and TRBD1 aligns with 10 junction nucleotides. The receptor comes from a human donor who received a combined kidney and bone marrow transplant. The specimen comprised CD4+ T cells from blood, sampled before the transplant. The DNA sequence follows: TGTGCCAGCAGTGAGACAGGGGGCTCTAACTATGGCTACACCTTC. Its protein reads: CASSETGGSNYGYTF.